This T cell receptor beta chain was recorded in a study of CD8+CD57+ T cells in acquired aplastic anemia. As for the study in general: On average, sorted CD4+ and CD8+ cells gave 3.2 ug of DNA. General study points: CD8+ Simpson's diversity showed no significant patient-control difference. Patients and controls shared 25 to 35 CD8+ CDR3 sequences, highly expressed in patients.

This clonotype was recorded many times. The antigen remains undetermined. Per the germline V gene, CDR1 is LNHNV and CDR2 is YYDKDF (reference sequence). The CDR3 is 15 residues long. Trimming pared 0 bases from V and 4 bases from J, leaving 10 bases between. The patients chosen for sequencing had shown expansion of CD8+CD57+ cells (detected by flow cytometry). Blood was sampled before the patients had received any therapy. Using genomic DNA as the template, TCR beta VDJ and CDR3 profiling was carried out. In TCRdb, the reads were re-called with MiXCR into one record per CDR3 protein. The sample contains around 430,000 distinct CDR3 sequences, around 30% of which appear only once.

Sample: sorted CD4+, CD8+, or CD8+CD57+ T cells (not recorded which) from PBMCs. The chain uses TRBV15 and TRBJ1-3; D ambiguous. This TCR was recovered from a human donor with aplastic anemia. Here the CDR3 reads CATSRDSGIGNTIYF. The CDR3 DNA reads as TGTGCCACCAGCAGAGATTCAGGTATCGGAAACACCATATATTTT.